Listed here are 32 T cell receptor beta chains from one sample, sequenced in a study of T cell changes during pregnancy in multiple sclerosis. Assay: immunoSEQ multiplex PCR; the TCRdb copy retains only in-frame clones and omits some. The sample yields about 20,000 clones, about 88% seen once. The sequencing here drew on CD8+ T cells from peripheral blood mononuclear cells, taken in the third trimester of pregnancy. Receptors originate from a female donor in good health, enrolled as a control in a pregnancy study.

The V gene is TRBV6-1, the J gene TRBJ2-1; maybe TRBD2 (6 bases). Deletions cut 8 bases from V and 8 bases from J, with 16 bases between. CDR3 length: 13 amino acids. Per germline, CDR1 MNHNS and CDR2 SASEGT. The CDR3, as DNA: TGTGCCAGCCTAAACTTAAGACTAGATGAGCAGTTCTTC. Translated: CASLNLRLDEQFF.

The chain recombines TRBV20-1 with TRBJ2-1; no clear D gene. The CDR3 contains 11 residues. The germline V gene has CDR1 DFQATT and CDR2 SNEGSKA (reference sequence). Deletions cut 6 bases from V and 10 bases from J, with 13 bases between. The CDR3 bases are TGCAGTGCGGGTATAGACGGGGAGCAGTTCTTC. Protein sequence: CSAGIDGEQFF.

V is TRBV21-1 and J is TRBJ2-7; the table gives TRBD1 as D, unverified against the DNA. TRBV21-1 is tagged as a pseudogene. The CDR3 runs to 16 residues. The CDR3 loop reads CASSIPEVRGAYEQYF. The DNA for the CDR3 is TGTGCCAGCAGCATCCCGGAGGTCAGGGGGGCCTACGAGCAGTACTTC.

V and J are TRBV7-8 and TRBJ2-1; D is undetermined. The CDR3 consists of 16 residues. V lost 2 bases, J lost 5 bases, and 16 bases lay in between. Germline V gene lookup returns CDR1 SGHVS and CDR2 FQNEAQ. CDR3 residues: CASSLNPPITHNEQFF. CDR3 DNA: TGTGCCAGCAGCTTAAACCCCCCTATCACCCACAATGAGCAGTTCTTC.

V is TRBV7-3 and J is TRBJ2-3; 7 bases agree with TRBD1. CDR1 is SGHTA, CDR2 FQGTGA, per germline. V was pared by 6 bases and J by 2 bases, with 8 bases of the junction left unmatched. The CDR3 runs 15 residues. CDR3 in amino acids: CASRPDRDPTDTQYF. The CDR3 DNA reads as TGTGCCAGCAGACCTGACAGGGATCCCACAGATACGCAGTATTTT.

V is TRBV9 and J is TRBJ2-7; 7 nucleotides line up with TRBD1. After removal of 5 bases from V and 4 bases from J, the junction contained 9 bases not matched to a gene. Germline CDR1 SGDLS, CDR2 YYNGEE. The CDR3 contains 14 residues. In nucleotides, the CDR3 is TGTGCCAGCAGTCCTACGGGACAGTCGTACGAGCAGTACTTC. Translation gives CASSPTGQSYEQYF.

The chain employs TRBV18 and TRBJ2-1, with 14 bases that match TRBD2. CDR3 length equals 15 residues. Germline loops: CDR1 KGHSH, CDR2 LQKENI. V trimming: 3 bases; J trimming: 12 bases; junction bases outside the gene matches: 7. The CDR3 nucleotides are TGTGCCAGCTCACCGGCCGGGACTAGCGGGAGAGGGCAGTTCTTC. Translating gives CASSPAGTSGRGQFF.

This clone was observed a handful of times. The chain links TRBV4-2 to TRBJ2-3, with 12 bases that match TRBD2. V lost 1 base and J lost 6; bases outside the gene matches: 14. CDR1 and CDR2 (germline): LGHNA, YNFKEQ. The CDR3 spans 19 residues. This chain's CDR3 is CASSQAQTSGGPGGDTQYF. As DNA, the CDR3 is TGTGCCAGCAGCCAAGCGCAGACTAGCGGGGGCCCCGGGGGGGATACGCAGTATTTT.

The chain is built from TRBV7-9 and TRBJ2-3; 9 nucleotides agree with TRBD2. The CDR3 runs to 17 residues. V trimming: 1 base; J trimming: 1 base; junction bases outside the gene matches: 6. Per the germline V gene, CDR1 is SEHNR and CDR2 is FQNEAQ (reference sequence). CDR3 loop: CASSLGSQRGGTDTQYF. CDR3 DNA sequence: TGTGCCAGCAGCTTAGGGAGTCAGCGGGGGGGCACAGATACGCAGTATTTT.

The CDR3 reads CASSYRPGMGEQYF. The CDR3 DNA reads as TGTGCCAGCAGTTACAGACCAGGTATGGGTGAGCAGTACTTC. This chain uses TRBV6-5 with TRBJ2-7, with no clear D. V was shortened by 2 bases and J by 7 bases, with 15 bases between the two germline ends. CDR1 is MNHEY, CDR2 SVGAGI, per germline. This CDR3 has 14 residues.

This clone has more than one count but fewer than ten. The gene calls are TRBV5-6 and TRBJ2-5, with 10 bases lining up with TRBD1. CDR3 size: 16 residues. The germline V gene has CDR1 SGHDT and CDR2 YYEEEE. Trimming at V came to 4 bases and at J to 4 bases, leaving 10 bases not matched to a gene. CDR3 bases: TGTGCCAGCAGCCTCCCCGGGACAGGGGACCGAGAGACCCAGTACTTC. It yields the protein CASSLPGTGDRETQYF.

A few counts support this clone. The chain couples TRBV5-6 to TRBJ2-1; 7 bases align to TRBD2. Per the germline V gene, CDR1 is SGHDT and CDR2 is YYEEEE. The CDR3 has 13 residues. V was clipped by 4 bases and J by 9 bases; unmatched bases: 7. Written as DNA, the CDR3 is TGTGCCAGCAGCGCCACCTCGGGAGGTGAGCAGTTCTTC. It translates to CASSATSGGEQFF.

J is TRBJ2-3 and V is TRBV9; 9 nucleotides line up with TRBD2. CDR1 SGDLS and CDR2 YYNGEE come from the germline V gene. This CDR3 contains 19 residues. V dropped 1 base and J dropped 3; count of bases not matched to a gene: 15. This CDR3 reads CASSVSVGLAGRGTDTQYF. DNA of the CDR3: TGTGCCAGCAGCGTATCTGTAGGTCTAGCGGGACGGGGTACAGATACGCAGTATTTT.

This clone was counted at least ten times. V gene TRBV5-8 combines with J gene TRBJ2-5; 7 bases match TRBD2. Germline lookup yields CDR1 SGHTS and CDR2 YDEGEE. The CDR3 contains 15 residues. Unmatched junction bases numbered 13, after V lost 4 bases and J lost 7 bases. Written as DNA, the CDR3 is TGTGCCAGCAGCGCTCCGGGACTACATACGGCGACCCAGTACTTC. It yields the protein CASSAPGLHTATQYF.

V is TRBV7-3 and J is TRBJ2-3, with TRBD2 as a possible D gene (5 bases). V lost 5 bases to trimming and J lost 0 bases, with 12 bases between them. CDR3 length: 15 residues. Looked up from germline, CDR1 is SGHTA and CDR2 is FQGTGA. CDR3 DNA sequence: TGTGCCAGCAGCCAAAGCGGTTCTAGCACAGATACGCAGTATTTT. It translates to CASSQSGSSTDTQYF.

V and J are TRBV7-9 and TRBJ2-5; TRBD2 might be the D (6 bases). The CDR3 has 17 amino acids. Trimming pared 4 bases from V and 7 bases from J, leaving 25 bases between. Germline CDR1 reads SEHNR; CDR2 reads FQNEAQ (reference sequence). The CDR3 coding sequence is TGTGCCAGCAGCTCCAGAGTATTAGCGGCTACGCGGGGGACCCAGTACTTC. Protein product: CASSSRVLAATRGTQYF.

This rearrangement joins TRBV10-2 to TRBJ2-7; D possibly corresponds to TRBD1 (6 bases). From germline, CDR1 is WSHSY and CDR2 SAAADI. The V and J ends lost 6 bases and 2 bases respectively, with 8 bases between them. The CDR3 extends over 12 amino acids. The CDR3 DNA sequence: TGCGCCAGCAGGGGACAAGCCTACGAGCAGTACTTC. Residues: CASRGQAYEQYF.

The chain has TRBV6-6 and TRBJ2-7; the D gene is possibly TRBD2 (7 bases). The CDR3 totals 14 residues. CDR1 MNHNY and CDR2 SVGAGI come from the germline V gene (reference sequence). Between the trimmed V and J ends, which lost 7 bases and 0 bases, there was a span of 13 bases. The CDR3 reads CASKGGPHSYEQYF. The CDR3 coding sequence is TGTGCCAGCAAGGGGGGGCCCCACTCCTACGAGCAGTACTTC.

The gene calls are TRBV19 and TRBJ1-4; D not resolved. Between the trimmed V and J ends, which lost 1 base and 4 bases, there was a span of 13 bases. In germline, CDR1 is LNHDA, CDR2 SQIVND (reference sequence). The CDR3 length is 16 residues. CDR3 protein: CASSIGGQAFNEKLFF. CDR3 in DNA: TGTGCCAGTAGTATAGGTGGGCAGGCTTTTAATGAAAAACTGTTTTTT.

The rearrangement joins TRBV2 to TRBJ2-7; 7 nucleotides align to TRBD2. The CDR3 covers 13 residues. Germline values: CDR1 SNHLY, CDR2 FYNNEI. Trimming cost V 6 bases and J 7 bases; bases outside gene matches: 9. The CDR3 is CASRGGDPWEQYF. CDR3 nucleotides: TGTGCCAGCAGGGGGGGGGATCCTTGGGAGCAGTACTTC.

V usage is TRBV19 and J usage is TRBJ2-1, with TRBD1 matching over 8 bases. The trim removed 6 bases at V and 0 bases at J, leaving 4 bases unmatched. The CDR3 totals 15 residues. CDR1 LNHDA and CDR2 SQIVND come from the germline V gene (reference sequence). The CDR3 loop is CASRTGQVSYNEQFF. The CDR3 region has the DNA TGTGCCAGTAGGACGGGACAGGTCTCCTACAATGAGCAGTTCTTC.

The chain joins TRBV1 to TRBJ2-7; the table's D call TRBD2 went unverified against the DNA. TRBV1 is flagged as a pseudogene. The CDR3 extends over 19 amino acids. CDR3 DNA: TGCACCAGCAGCCAAGATTTCGATGGGCGGGGCGGGATACGCTACGAGCAGTACTTC. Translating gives CTSSQDFDGRGGIRYEQYF.

Here the CDR3 reads CASSSSLSGANVLTF. CDR3 DNA: TGCGCCAGCAGCTCTTCTCTTAGTGGGGCCAACGTCCTGACTTTC. J is TRBJ2-6 and V is TRBV5-1; the D is unclear. Germline lookup yields CDR1 SGHRS and CDR2 YFSETQ. V lost 3 bases and J lost 3, with 10 bases in between. The CDR3 spans 15 residues.

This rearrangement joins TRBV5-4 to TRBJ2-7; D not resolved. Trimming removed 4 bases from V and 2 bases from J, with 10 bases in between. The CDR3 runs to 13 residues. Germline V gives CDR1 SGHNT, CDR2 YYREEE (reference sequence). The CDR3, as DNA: TGTGCCAGCAGCCCTGATGCTACCTACGAGCAGTACTTC. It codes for CASSPDATYEQYF.

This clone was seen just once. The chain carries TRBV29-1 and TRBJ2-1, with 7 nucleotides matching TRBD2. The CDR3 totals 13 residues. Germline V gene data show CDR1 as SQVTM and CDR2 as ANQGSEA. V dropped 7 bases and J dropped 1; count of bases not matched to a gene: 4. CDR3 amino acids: CSGLAGSYNEQFF. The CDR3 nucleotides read TGCAGCGGTTTAGCGGGTTCCTACAATGAGCAGTTCTTC.

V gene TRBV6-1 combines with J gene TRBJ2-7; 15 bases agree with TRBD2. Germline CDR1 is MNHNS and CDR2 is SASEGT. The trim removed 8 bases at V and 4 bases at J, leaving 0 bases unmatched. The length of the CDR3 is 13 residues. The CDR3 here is CASGLAGGYEQYF. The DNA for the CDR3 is TGTGCCAGCGGACTAGCGGGAGGGTACGAGCAGTACTTC.

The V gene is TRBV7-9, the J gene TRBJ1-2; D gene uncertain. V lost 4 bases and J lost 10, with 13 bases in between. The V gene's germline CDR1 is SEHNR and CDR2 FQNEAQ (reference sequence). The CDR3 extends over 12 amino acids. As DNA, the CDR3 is TGTGCCAGCAGCTCCGGGAGCGTAGACTACACCTTC. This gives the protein CASSSGSVDYTF.

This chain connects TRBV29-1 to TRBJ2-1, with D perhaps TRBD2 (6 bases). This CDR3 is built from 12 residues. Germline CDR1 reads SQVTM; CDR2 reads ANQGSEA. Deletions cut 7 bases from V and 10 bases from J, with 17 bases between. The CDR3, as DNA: TGCAGCGCCCCGGGACTTCCCTTGGAGCAGTTCTTC. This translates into CSAPGLPLEQFF.

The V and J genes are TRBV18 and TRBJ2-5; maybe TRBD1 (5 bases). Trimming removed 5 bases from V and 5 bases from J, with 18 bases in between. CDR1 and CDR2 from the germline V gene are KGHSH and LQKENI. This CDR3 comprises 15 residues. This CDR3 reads CASSWGWTRFETQYF. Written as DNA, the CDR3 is TGTGCCAGCTCATGGGGATGGACACGCTTTGAGACCCAGTACTTC.

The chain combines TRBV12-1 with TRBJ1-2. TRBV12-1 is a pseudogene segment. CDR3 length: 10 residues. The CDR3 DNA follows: TGTGCCAGCAGCTCACGGGGCTACACCTTC. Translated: CASSSRGYTF.

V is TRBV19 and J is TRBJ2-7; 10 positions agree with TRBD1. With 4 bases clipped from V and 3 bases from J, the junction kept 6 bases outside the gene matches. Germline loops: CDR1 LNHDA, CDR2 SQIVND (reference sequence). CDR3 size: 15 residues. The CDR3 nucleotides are TGTGCCAGTAGTAGTGCCGGGACAGGGGACTACGAGCAGTACTTC. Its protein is CASSSAGTGDYEQYF.

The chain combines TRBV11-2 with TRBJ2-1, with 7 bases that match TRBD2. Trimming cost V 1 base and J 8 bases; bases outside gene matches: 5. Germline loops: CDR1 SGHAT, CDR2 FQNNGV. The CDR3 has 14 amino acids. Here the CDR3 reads CASSLVDRGDEQFF. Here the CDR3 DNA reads TGTGCCAGCAGCTTAGTAGATCGGGGGGATGAGCAGTTCTTC.